What follows describes a single TCR beta chain. These data are taken from a study of blood T cell repertoires in COVID-19. Clones were sequenced by immunoSEQ multiplex PCR, and TCRdb holds only the in-frame ones, with some missing. The sample comprises 200,000 to 250,000 clones, about 80% of which are singletons, and about 1.3% rests with the top ten. The V gene's germline CDR1 is KGHDR and CDR2 SFDVKD. V lost 3 bases, J lost 4 bases, and 7 bases stayed unmatched. There are 15 residues in the CDR3. The material sequenced was PBMCs or T cells enriched from blood (not recorded which). The receptor comes from a woman aged 40 to 50 with acute COVID-19. The chain recombines TRBV24-1 with TRBJ2-7; 8 nucleotides line up with TRBD1. The CDR3 DNA reads TGTGCCACCAGTGATACCGGGACAGGAGGTTACGAGCAGTACTTC. It is translated as CATSDTGTGGYEQYF.